One sample yielded the 31 T cell receptor beta chains listed below, sequenced in a study of shared clonotypes between healthy human individuals. Sequencing was performed with immunoSEQ multiplex PCR; in TCRdb, only in-frame clones are kept and a portion is missing. This sample has more than 900,000 clones; around 78% occur once, and the top ten carry around 0.6%. Sequenced: memory CD4+ T cells from PBMCs. Subset of the sample: CD45RA-negative fraction. Source of these receptors: a young man in good health. Some clones in this sample may be carry-over from other donors' samples.

The gene calls are TRBV9 and TRBJ2-2, with D possibly called TRBD1 or TRBD2 (5 bases each). V gave up 3 bases and J gave up 5 bases, with 17 bases separating them. The CDR3 extends over 16 amino acids. In germline, CDR1 is SGDLS, CDR2 YYNGEE. The CDR3 loop is CASSADSPGGTGELFF. DNA for the CDR3: TGTGCCAGCAGCGCAGATTCCCCTGGGGGAACCGGGGAGCTGTTTTTT.

This chain uses TRBV5-1 with TRBJ2-5, with 9 bases aligning to TRBD2. This CDR3 spans 19 amino acids. V lost 4 bases to trimming and J lost 3 bases; unmatched junction nucleotides: 19. Per the germline V gene, CDR1 is SGHRS and CDR2 is YFSETQ. This CDR3 is CASSPDLVAGDWVKETQYF. The CDR3 DNA follows: TGCGCCAGCAGCCCCGACCTCGTAGCGGGAGACTGGGTGAAAGAGACCCAGTACTTC.

CDR3 sequence reads: CASSEAGFADTQYF. In DNA, the CDR3 is TGTGCCAGCAGCGAGGCGGGGTTCGCAGATACGCAGTATTTT. The chain joins TRBV28 to TRBJ2-3; tentative D call: TRBD2 (6 bases). The CDR3 is 14 residues long. V was shortened by 6 bases and J by 4 bases, with 14 bases between the two germline ends. Germline lookup yields CDR1 MDHEN and CDR2 SYDVKM. The complete variable domain, with remaining parts taken from reference TRBV28 and TRBJ2-3, reads DVKVTQSSRYLVKRTGEKVFLECVQDMDHENMFWYRQDPGLGLRLIYFSYDVKMKEKGDIPEGYSVSREKKERFSLILESASTNQTSMYLCASSEAGFADTQYFGPGTRLTVL.

Regarding this clone: The same CDR3 arises from other DNA sequences in this sample as well. V and J are TRBV28 and TRBJ1-2, with D maybe TRBD1 (5 bases). CDR1 MDHEN and CDR2 SYDVKM come from the germline V gene. V was cut by 5 bases and J by 5 bases, with 12 bases left in between. This CDR3 spans 13 amino acids. CDR3 loop: CASSPGGDYGYTF. DNA for the CDR3: TGTGCCAGCAGTCCCGGGGGAGATTATGGCTACACCTTC.

This clone was counted ten times or more. V is TRBV4-1 and J is TRBJ2-7; D possibly uses TRBD1 or TRBD2 (6 bases each). Germline V gene sequence: CDR1 MGHRA, CDR2 YSYEKL. This CDR3 spans 17 amino acids. V was pared by 2 bases and J by 0 bases, with 17 bases between. CDR3 amino acids: CASSQPRGQVSSYEQYF. The CDR3 region has the DNA TGCGCCAGCAGCCAACCCCGGGGGCAGGTTTCCTCCTACGAGCAGTACTTC.

The gene calls are TRBV6-5 and TRBJ1-1; weak D call: TRBD1 (6 bases). Germline values: CDR1 MNHEY, CDR2 SVGAGI. V lost 3 bases, J lost 4 bases, and 15 bases lay in between. The CDR3 runs to 15 residues. The CDR3 sequence is CASSYRGRGGTEAFF. The CDR3 DNA reads TGTGCCAGCAGTTATAGGGGTAGGGGGGGCACTGAAGCTTTCTTT.

The chain links TRBV19 to TRBJ2-3, with TRBD1 as a possible D gene (5 bases). The germline CDR1 and CDR2 sequences are LNHDA and SQIVND (reference sequence). V was shortened by 5 bases and J by 4 bases, with 16 bases between the two germline ends. The CDR3 covers 15 residues. CDR3 DNA sequence: TGTGCCAGTAGTCTGGCAGGGTCTATCGCAGATACGCAGTATTTT. Its translation is CASSLAGSIADTQYF. The complete variable domain, with remaining parts taken from reference TRBV19 and TRBJ2-3, reads DGGITQSPKYLFRKEGQNVTLSCEQNLNHDAMYWYRQDPGQGLRLIYYSQIVNDFQKGDIAEGYSVSREKKESFPLTVTSAQKNPTAFYLCASSLAGSIADTQYFGPGTRLTVL.

The chain combines TRBV7-9 with TRBJ1-1; D remains unclear. This CDR3 contains 14 residues. Trimming shortened V by 2 bases and J by 4 bases, and 11 bases separated the two germline ends. CDR1 and CDR2 (germline): SEHNR, FQNEAQ (reference sequence). CDR3: CASSLHFDLTEAFF. The DNA of the CDR3 is TGTGCCAGCAGCTTACATTTTGACCTCACTGAAGCTTTCTTT.

The chain combines TRBV30 with TRBJ2-1; 12 bases align to TRBD2. V trimming: 7 bases; J trimming: 5 bases; junction bases outside the gene matches: 9. Germline CDR1 reads GTSNPN; CDR2 reads SVGIG (reference sequence). This CDR3 region has 15 residues. Here the CDR3 reads CALHRWTSGNNEQFF. CDR3 in DNA: TGTGCCTTACACAGATGGACTAGCGGGAACAATGAGCAGTTCTTC.

The genes are TRBV19 and TRBJ1-2; no definite D call. The V end lost 6 bases, the J end lost 4 bases, and 18 bases lay between the germline ends. The length of the CDR3 is 15 residues. The V gene's germline CDR1 is LNHDA and CDR2 SQIVND (reference sequence). CDR3 nucleotides: TGTGCCAGTAGAGCCCATAGAGCGGATCTCTATGGCTACACCTTC. Amino acids: CASRAHRADLYGYTF.

The chain employs TRBV11-2 and TRBJ1-1, with unresolved D. V lost 5 bases to trimming and J lost 1 base, with 8 bases between them. This CDR3 comprises 13 residues. Germline CDR1 reads SGHAT; CDR2 reads FQNNGV. The CDR3 region is CASSQLENTEAFF. CDR3 sequence (DNA): TGTGCCAGCAGCCAACTGGAGAACACTGAAGCTTTCTTT.

This clone came up once. The sample contains more than one DNA sequence encoding this CDR3. The rearrangement links TRBV9 to TRBJ2-5; tentatively, D is TRBD1 or TRBD2 (5 bases each). Germline-derived CDR1 and CDR2 are SGDLS and YYNGEE. Trimming left V 5 bases short and J 5 bases short, with 16 bases between. This CDR3 is built from 14 residues. CDR3: CASSPRGGRETQYF. The DNA for the CDR3 is TGTGCCAGCAGTCCGAGGGGCGGCCGTGAGACCCAGTACTTC.

The chain uses TRBV7-2 and TRBJ2-3, with a weak D call TRBD2 (6 bases). The CDR3 extends over 15 amino acids. Germline V gene data show CDR1 as SGHTA and CDR2 as FQGNSA. Between the trimmed V and J ends, which lost 1 base and 2 bases, there was a span of 10 bases. In DNA, the CDR3 is TGTGCCAGCAGCTTAGAGAGCGGGCACACAGATACGCAGTATTTT. Translating gives CASSLESGHTDTQYF.

The J gene is TRBJ2-2, the V gene TRBV19; 9 bases align to TRBD1. After removal of 7 bases from V and 4 bases from J, the junction contained 10 bases not matched to a gene. The CDR3 runs to 16 residues. Germline lookup yields CDR1 LNHDA and CDR2 SQIVND (reference sequence). Here the CDR3 DNA reads TGTGCCAGTACCTTGGACAGGGGCCGAGGCACCGGGGAGCTGTTTTTT. This sequence encodes CASTLDRGRGTGELFF. The full variable domain, rest sourced from reference TRBV19 and TRBJ2-2, is DGGITQSPKYLFRKEGQNVTLSCEQNLNHDAMYWYRQDPGQGLRLIYYSQIVNDFQKGDIAEGYSVSREKKESFPLTVTSAQKNPTAFYLCASTLDRGRGTGELFFGEGSRLTVL.

The rearrangement links TRBV15 to TRBJ2-4; 11 positions agree with TRBD2. With 9 bases clipped from V and 15 bases from J, the junction kept 10 bases outside the gene matches. CDR3 length: 12 residues. CDR1 is LNHNV and CDR2 is YYDKDF in the germline V gene (reference sequence). CDR3 protein: CATGGSGRAGYF. The CDR3 DNA is TGTGCCACTGGAGGTAGCGGGAGGGCTGGGTACTTC.

V gene TRBV30 combines with J gene TRBJ1-2; D is ambiguous. Trimming took off 5 bases at V and 5 bases at J, with 9 bases between the two ends. Germline CDR1 GTSNPN, CDR2 SVGIG (reference sequence). This CDR3 spans 11 amino acids. The CDR3 sequence is CAWGGGYGYTF. The CDR3 DNA follows: TGTGCCTGGGGTGGAGGGTATGGCTACACCTTC.

V is TRBV6-4 and J is TRBJ2-1, with 7 bases lining up with TRBD2. This CDR3 is built from 14 residues. From germline, CDR1 is MRHNA and CDR2 SNTAGT. V lost 6 bases to trimming and J lost 8 bases; unmatched junction nucleotides: 10. CDR3 DNA: TGTGCCAGCAGGACGTGGACTAGTGTTGATGAGCAGTTCTTC. This sequence encodes CASRTWTSVDEQFF.

The chain has TRBV9 and TRBJ2-3; weak D call: TRBD2 (6 bases). The CDR3 length is 16 residues. The V end lost 0 bases, the J end lost 6 bases, and 17 bases lay between the germline ends. The germline gives CDR1 SGDLS, CDR2 YYNGEE. The chain's CDR3 is CASSVGLREAIDTQYF. The DNA of the CDR3 is TGTGCCAGCAGCGTAGGACTAAGGGAGGCCATCGATACGCAGTATTTT.

With regard to this clone: The same CDR3 can be traced to other DNA sequences in this sample. The chain links TRBV7-9 to TRBJ2-7, with D possibly being TRBD2 (5 bases). In germline, CDR1 is SEHNR, CDR2 FQNEAQ (reference sequence). V lost 3 bases to trimming and J lost 4 bases, with 7 bases between them. The CDR3 covers 12 residues. CDR3 in amino acids: CASSFGEYEQYF. CDR3 sequence (DNA): TGTGCCAGCAGCTTCGGGGAATACGAGCAGTACTTC. The complete variable domain, with remaining parts taken from reference TRBV7-9 and TRBJ2-7, reads DTGVSQNPRHKITKRGQNVTFRCDPISEHNRLYWYRQTLGQGPEFLTYFQNEAQLEKSRLLSDRFSAERPKGSFSTLEIQRTEQGDSAMYLCASSFGEYEQYFGPGTRLTVT.

The chain recombines TRBV7-9 with TRBJ2-3; 8 nucleotides align to TRBD2. J gave up 2 bases and V 0 bases, and 4 bases lay outside the gene matches. Looked up from germline, CDR1 is SEHNR and CDR2 is FQNEAQ (reference sequence). This CDR3 contains 16 residues. The CDR3 DNA follows: TGTGCCAGCAGCTTAGCGCGGGGGGACCCCACAGATACGCAGTATTTT. Protein: CASSLARGDPTDTQYF.

V usage is TRBV28 and J usage is TRBJ2-3; possibly TRBD1 or TRBD2 for D (5 bases each). The CDR3 has 13 residues. The V and J ends lost 6 bases and 13 bases respectively, with 20 bases between them. Germline V CDR1 and CDR2: MDHEN, SYDVKM. As DNA, the CDR3 is TGTGCCAGCAGCCCTCCTGAGGGACCGATTGAGTATTTT. It encodes CASSPPEGPIEYF.

This clone was seen a handful of times. The V gene is TRBV9, the J gene TRBJ2-3; TRBD2 agrees at 10 bases. This CDR3 region has 17 residues. Germline CDR1 is SGDLS and CDR2 is YYNGEE. V was clipped by 0 bases and J by 6 bases; unmatched bases: 10. The CDR3 here is CASSVVASGSGGDTQYF. DNA of the CDR3: TGTGCCAGCAGCGTAGTAGCTAGCGGGAGCGGCGGGGATACGCAGTATTTT.

The V gene is TRBV15, the J gene TRBJ2-3, with TRBD1 as a possible D gene (6 bases). V was shortened by 1 base and J by 0 bases, with 11 bases between the two germline ends. The germline V gene has CDR1 LNHNV and CDR2 YYDKDF (reference sequence). This CDR3 region has 16 residues. The CDR3 nucleotides read TGTGCCACCAGCAGAGCCCAGGACAGAAGCACAGATACGCAGTATTTT. Translating gives CATSRAQDRSTDTQYF.

This clone has only a few counts. The V and J genes are TRBV5-6 and TRBJ1-1, with no clear D. CDR1 and CDR2 from the germline V gene are SGHDT and YYEEEE. There are 13 residues in the CDR3. Deletions cut 4 bases from V and 10 bases from J, with 17 bases between. The CDR3 spells CASSILGPEGAFF. The CDR3 DNA reads as TGTGCCAGCAGCATACTCGGACCCGAGGGAGCTTTCTTT.

The chain joins TRBV30 to TRBJ1-4; tentatively, D is TRBD1 (6 bases). There are 14 residues in the CDR3. V gave up 4 bases and J gave up 8 bases, with 17 bases separating them. The germline CDR1 and CDR2 sequences are GTSNPN and SVGIG (reference sequence). The CDR3 protein is CAWMGTGQGEKLFF. CDR3 sequence (DNA): TGTGCCTGGATGGGCACGGGACAAGGGGAAAAACTGTTTTTT.

This clone occurred a few times. The chain links TRBV7-9 to TRBJ2-7; maybe TRBD2 (6 bases). This CDR3 region has 19 residues. V lost 5 bases to trimming and J lost 0 bases, with 26 bases between them. Germline V gene lookup returns CDR1 SEHNR and CDR2 FQNEAQ (reference sequence). The DNA of the CDR3 is TGTGCCAGCAGCCGGTGGTGGAGCTTAAGCGCGGGGCTCTCCTACGAGCAGTACTTC. Its protein is CASSRWWSLSAGLSYEQYF.

With regard to this clone: Different DNA sequences within this sample yield the same CDR3. The chain links TRBV5-1 to TRBJ1-4, with D hard to call. V lost 0 bases and J 0 bases, leaving 6 bases between the germline ends. Germline V CDR1 and CDR2: SGHRS, YFSETQ. The CDR3 runs to 15 residues. The CDR3 sequence is CASSLGAATNEKLFF. Here the CDR3 DNA reads TGCGCCAGCAGCTTGGGGGCAGCAACTAATGAAAAACTGTTTTTT.

This sequence joins TRBV7-9 and TRBJ1-5, with D unclear. Trimming cost V 5 bases and J 2 bases, with 10 bases left between them. CDR3 size: 14 residues. Germline-derived CDR1 and CDR2 are SEHNR and FQNEAQ (reference sequence). Here the CDR3 DNA reads TGTGCCAGCAGCCACGACTGGGGCAATCAGCCCCAGCATTTT. Protein product: CASSHDWGNQPQHF.

This clone was found many times. At one end the junction does not follow the germline gene, possibly because of a read error. The chain is built from TRBV28 and TRBJ1-5; D is unresolved. The germline CDR1 and CDR2 sequences are MDHEN and SYDVKM. The CDR3 has 13 amino acids. CDR3 bases: TGTGCCAGCAGTCCCCTCAATAATCGGCCCCAGCATTTT. As protein: CASSPLNNRPQHF.

The gene calls are TRBV6-1 and TRBJ2-1; TRBD2 matches at 15 bases. This CDR3 has 15 amino acids. The V gene's germline CDR1 is MNHNS and CDR2 SASEGT. With 4 bases clipped from V and 11 bases from J, the junction kept 6 bases outside the gene matches. As DNA, the CDR3 is TGTGCCAGCAGTGGGACGGGGACTAGCGGGGGGAAGCAGTTCTTC. This codes for CASSGTGTSGGKQFF.

This sequence joins TRBV9 and TRBJ2-3; D gene ambiguous. Germline CDR1 and CDR2: SGDLS and YYNGEE. V dropped 3 bases and J dropped 6 bases, with 8 bases sitting between them. The CDR3 consists of 12 residues. CDR3 loop: CASSGGLDTQYF. The DNA of the CDR3 is TGTGCCAGCAGCGGTGGGCTGGATACGCAGTATTTT.